The clone carrying this T cell receptor beta chain was recorded a few times. TCRdb's table, derived via immunoSEQ multiplex PCR, lists solely in-frame clones and lacks some. The top ten hold approximately 3.2% of the sample, which has 140,000 or so clones, around 92% seen once. The data belong to a study of control samples from healthy donors and cancer patients. The CDR3 spans 14 residues. In germline, CDR1 is SGHRS, CDR2 YFSETQ. The V end lost 0 bases, the J end lost 7 bases, and 14 bases lay between the germline ends. The rearrangement joins TRBV5-1 to TRBJ2-7, with TRBD2 as a possible D gene (6 bases). Specimen: blood. The clonotype was recovered from a man aged 30 to 39 in good health. CDR3 sequence: CASSLDPTSFEQYF. CDR3 DNA: TGCGCCAGCAGCTTGGACCCAACTAGCTTTGAGCAGTACTTC.